Below, 28 T cell receptor beta chains from the same sample are listed, as sequenced in a study of blood T cell repertoires in COVID-19. Profiling relied on immunoSEQ multiplex PCR, and the TCRdb table lists in-frame clones only, not all of them. Found here are 200,000 to 250,000 clones, more than 70% of them singletons; the top ten hold around 6.3%. Sequenced material: peripheral blood. These receptors all come from a woman aged 30 to 39 with COVID-19, enrolled during active disease.

The chain is built from TRBV7-2 and TRBJ1-4; TRBD1 agrees at 9 bases. CDR1 is SGHTA and CDR2 is FQGNSA in the germline V gene. The CDR3 spans 14 residues. The trim removed 5 bases at V and 7 bases at J, leaving 5 bases unmatched. In DNA form, the CDR3 reads TGTGCCAGCAGCACGGGACAGGGCTTTGAAAAACTGTTTTTT. This gives the protein CASSTGQGFEKLFF.

The chain carries TRBV24-1 and TRBJ2-1; TRBD2 matches at 11 bases. CDR3 length equals 16 residues. The trim removed 3 bases at V and 6 bases at J, leaving 6 bases unmatched. Per the germline V gene, CDR1 is KGHDR and CDR2 is SFDVKD. In DNA form, the CDR3 reads TGTGCCACCAGTGATGGTAGCGGGAGGGCCGTCAATGAGCAGTTCTTC. This sequence encodes CATSDGSGRAVNEQFF.

The chain combines TRBV6-5 with TRBJ1-1; D call uncertain. Per the germline V gene, CDR1 is MNHEY and CDR2 is SVGAGI. This CDR3 region has 12 residues. V lost 6 bases to trimming and J lost 8 bases, with 13 bases between them. CDR3 loop: CASSPGAGEAFF. In DNA, the CDR3 is TGTGCCAGCAGCCCAGGCGCAGGCGAAGCTTTCTTT.

This chain links TRBV6-2 or TRBV6-3 with TRBJ2-3; 12 bases map to TRBD2. Germline V CDR1 and CDR2: MNHEY, SVGEGT. The V gene end was trimmed by 0 bases and the J gene end by 2 bases; junction bases not matched to a gene: 12. The CDR3 sequence is 20 residues long. CDR3 loop: CASSYSRTSGTQGLTDTQYF. The DNA for the CDR3 is TGTGCCAGCAGTTACTCCAGGACTAGCGGGACCCAAGGGCTCACAGATACGCAGTATTTT.

This clone was picked up one time. J is TRBJ2-1 and V is TRBV9; possible D gene TRBD2, 5 bases. The germline V and J ends were trimmed by 1 base and 8 bases, with 13 bases remaining between them. The CDR3 loop spans 14 amino acids. Per the germline V gene, CDR1 is SGDLS and CDR2 is YYNGEE. Here the CDR3 reads CASSVPGRFDEQFF. The CDR3 bases are TGTGCCAGCAGCGTACCGGGAAGATTCGATGAGCAGTTCTTC.

The genes are TRBV7-6 and TRBJ2-2, with a possible D match to TRBD2 (5 bases). Germline CDR1 is SGHVS and CDR2 is FNYEAQ. Trimming stripped 4 bases from V and 5 bases from J, with 8 bases between. The CDR3 is 13 residues long. The CDR3 reads CASSSRLTGELFF. The CDR3 nucleotides are TGTGCCAGCAGCTCCAGACTAACCGGGGAGCTGTTTTTT.

V gene TRBV28 combines with J gene TRBJ2-7, with 9 nucleotides matching TRBD2. In germline, CDR1 is MDHEN, CDR2 SYDVKM. This CDR3 spans 15 amino acids. The trim removed 6 bases at V and 3 bases at J, leaving 9 bases unmatched. This chain's CDR3 is CASSPLVSGGYEQYF. The CDR3, as DNA: TGTGCCAGCAGCCCTTTGGTTAGCGGGGGCTACGAGCAGTACTTC.

The chain has TRBV5-8 and TRBJ1-6, with 8 positions matching TRBD1. V shed 4 bases, J shed 7 bases, and the junction held 4 bases outside the gene matches. This CDR3 is 14 amino acids long. CDR1 and CDR2 from the germline V gene are SGHTS and YDEGEE. The CDR3 nucleotides read TGTGCCAGCAGCAAGGGACAGGAGAATTCACCCCTCCACTTT. Its translation is CASSKGQENSPLHF. Combining the CDR3 with reference TRBV5-8 and TRBJ1-6 gives the whole variable domain EAGVTQSPTHLIKTRGQQATLRCSPISGHTSVYWYQQALGLGLQFLLWYDEGEERNRGNFPPRFSGRQFPNYSSELNVNALELEDSALYLCASSKGQENSPLHFGNGTRLTVT.

The rearrangement joins TRBV7-2 to TRBJ1-1; D is ambiguous. There are 14 residues in the CDR3. The germline CDR1 and CDR2 sequences are SGHTA and FQGNSA. Between the trimmed V and J ends, which lost 1 base and 1 base, there was a span of 7 bases. This chain's CDR3 is CASSLDRWNTEAFF. The CDR3, as DNA: TGTGCCAGCAGCTTAGATCGGTGGAACACTGAAGCTTTCTTT.

The V and J genes are TRBV11-2 and TRBJ2-7; 7 positions agree with TRBD1. V shed 4 bases and J 4 bases; nucleotides not matched to a gene: 7. This CDR3 has 14 residues. Germline V CDR1 and CDR2: SGHAT, FQNNGV. For the CDR3, the DNA is TGTGCCAGCAGCTCAAGAGGGACAGCTTACGAGCAGTACTTC. Translation gives CASSSRGTAYEQYF.

This chain joins TRBV10-1 and TRBJ2-2; D may be TRBD2 (6 bases). The CDR3 length is 13 residues. Trimming pared 7 bases from V and 4 bases from J, leaving 10 bases between. Germline CDR1 reads WNHNN; CDR2 reads SYGVQD (reference sequence). The DNA of the CDR3 is TGCGCCAGCACCGGACTACTCACCGGGGAGCTGTTTTTT. It codes for CASTGLLTGELFF.

This clone showed up just once. The chain couples TRBV18 to TRBJ2-7, with 10 positions matching TRBD1. After removal of 6 bases from V and 6 bases from J, the junction contained 8 bases not matched to a gene. The germline CDR1 and CDR2 sequences are KGHSH and LQKENI. The CDR3 sequence is 14 residues long. CDR3 nucleotides: TGTGCCAGCTCCCAAGGACAGGGGGAGCGCGAGCAGTACGTC. Protein: CASSQGQGEREQYV.

Only one count was recorded for this clone. The CDR3 DNA sequence: TGTGCCAGCAGTCTTTGGAACAGGGTGGACACTGAAGCTTTCTTT. As protein: CASSLWNRVDTEAFF. The chain uses TRBV28 and TRBJ1-1, with D perhaps matching TRBD1 (6 bases). Per the germline V gene, CDR1 is MDHEN and CDR2 is SYDVKM. The CDR3 is 15 amino acids. The V gene lost 5 bases and the J gene lost 3 bases, with 16 bases spanning the gap.

CDR3 coding DNA: TGTGCCAGCAGTTCGTTAGGAGGGAGGGAACCCTACAATGAGCAGTTCTTC. The encoded protein is CASSSLGGREPYNEQFF. This chain links TRBV28 with TRBJ2-1, with 7 bases identical to TRBD2. The length of the CDR3 is 17 residues. The germline CDR1 and CDR2 sequences are MDHEN and SYDVKM. V shed 4 bases and J 2 bases; nucleotides not matched to a gene: 11.

This chain joins TRBV7-2 and TRBJ1-3; tentatively, D is TRBD1 (5 bases). CDR1 and CDR2 from the germline V gene are SGHTA and FQGNSA. The CDR3 has 15 amino acids. V was clipped by 1 base and J by 2 bases, with 9 bases between them. The CDR3 here is CASSLVGAAGNTIYF. DNA of the CDR3: TGTGCCAGCAGCTTAGTAGGGGCGGCTGGAAACACCATATATTTT.

The rearrangement uses TRBV19 and TRBJ2-1; no reliable D call. Germline assignment: CDR1 LNHDA and CDR2 SQIVND (reference sequence). The V end lost 3 bases, the J end lost 8 bases, and 23 bases lay between the germline ends. CDR3 length: 17 amino acids. The CDR3 DNA is TGTGCCAGTAGTATTACTGACGGCAGTTTCTTTAGCTATGAGCAGTTCTTC. This gives the protein CASSITDGSFFSYEQFF.

V usage is TRBV24-1 and J usage is TRBJ2-5, with 10 bases aligning to TRBD1. The V gene end was trimmed by 5 bases and the J gene end by 3 bases; junction bases not matched to a gene: 8. From germline, CDR1 is KGHDR and CDR2 SFDVKD. This CDR3 spans 16 amino acids. In DNA form, the CDR3 reads TGTGCCACCAGTGGTTGGGGACAGGGGAGGGAAGAGACCCAGTACTTC. Residues: CATSGWGQGREETQYF.

The table lists this clone with a count of one. The chain carries TRBV19 and TRBJ1-1; D is uncertain. The CDR3 is made up of 15 amino acids. Deletions cut 7 bases from V and 3 bases from J, with 18 bases between. In germline, CDR1 is LNHDA, CDR2 SQIVND (reference sequence). In DNA form, the CDR3 reads TGTGCCAGTACCCTCCCCGGACTACGGGACACTGAAGCTTTCTTT. Translated, it gives CASTLPGLRDTEAFF. Full variable domain (remainder filled in from reference TRBV19 and TRBJ1-1): DGGITQSPKYLFRKEGQNVTLSCEQNLNHDAMYWYRQDPGQGLRLIYYSQIVNDFQKGDIAEGYSVSREKKESFPLTVTSAQKNPTAFYLCASTLPGLRDTEAFFGQGTRLTVV.

The rearrangement uses TRBV24-1 and TRBJ2-1; 16 bases are shared with TRBD2. CDR3 length equals 19 residues. V lost 3 bases and J lost 9; bases outside the gene matches: 13. CDR1 is KGHDR, CDR2 SFDVKD, per germline. Here the CDR3 reads CATSDQRGTSGRAYPEQFF. The DNA for the CDR3 is TGTGCCACCAGTGATCAAAGGGGGACTAGCGGGAGGGCCTACCCTGAGCAGTTCTTC.

The chain uses TRBV29-1 and TRBJ2-3; the D is unclear. The germline gives CDR1 SQVTM, CDR2 ANQGSEA. This CDR3 is 13 amino acids long. The V end was cut by 4 bases, the J end by 2 bases, with 10 bases between. The CDR3 DNA follows: TGCAGCGTTGCTAACAGAAACACAGATACGCAGTATTTT. This encodes CSVANRNTDTQYF.

J is TRBJ2-6 and V is TRBV19, with 12 nucleotides matching TRBD1. Germline values: CDR1 LNHDA, CDR2 SQIVND (reference sequence). The CDR3 sequence is 19 residues long. With 4 bases clipped from V and 6 bases from J, the junction kept 13 bases outside the gene matches. In DNA form, the CDR3 reads TGTGCCAGTAGTAACCCCCGGGACAGGGGGCGACCGGAGGCCAACGTCCTGACTTTC. Its protein product is CASSNPRDRGRPEANVLTF.

In this sample, this clone turned up once. V is TRBV2 and J is TRBJ2-2; 9 bases are a match to TRBD2. The V segment lost 3 bases and the J segment 0 bases; nucleotides outside the gene matches: 5. CDR3 length equals 17 residues. Looked up from germline, CDR1 is SNHLY and CDR2 is FYNNEI. The CDR3 DNA follows: TGTGCCAGCAGTGATTCGACTAGCGGAGCGAACACCGGGGAGCTGTTTTTT. Residues: CASSDSTSGANTGELFF.

This clone was seen a few times. J is TRBJ1-1 and V is TRBV4-3; unclear D gene. The CDR3 totals 15 residues. Trimming pared 3 bases from V and 1 base from J, leaving 12 bases between. Germline lookup yields CDR1 LGHNA and CDR2 YSLEER. The CDR3 DNA follows: TGCGCCAGCAGCCAGGAAGCTACGGGGAACACTGAAGCTTTCTTT. Protein sequence: CASSQEATGNTEAFF.

This chain uses TRBV5-4 with TRBJ1-4, with 8 positions matching TRBD1. Germline CDR1 SGHNT, CDR2 YYREEE (reference sequence). Trimming cost V 4 bases and J 0 bases; bases outside gene matches: 2. This CDR3 has 15 amino acids. The CDR3 nucleotides read TGTGCCAGCAGCGTGGACAGGGCAACTAATGAAAAACTGTTTTTT. This codes for CASSVDRATNEKLFF.

The chain has TRBV5-1 and TRBJ2-5; D not resolved. Germline loops: CDR1 SGHRS, CDR2 YFSETQ. The V gene lost 0 bases and the J gene lost 1 base, with 10 bases spanning the gap. The length of the CDR3 is 15 residues. This CDR3 is CASSLGRGSQETQYF. CDR3 in DNA: TGCGCCAGCAGCTTGGGACGAGGCAGCCAAGAGACCCAGTACTTC.

The CDR3 DNA reads as TGTGCCAGCAGTTATGGTATCGGGGGTTACGAGCAGTACGTC. The encoded protein is CASSYGIGGYEQYV. The chain has TRBV6-2 or TRBV6-3 and TRBJ2-7; TRBD2 is a possible D gene (6 bases). The CDR3 is 14 amino acids. Per the germline V gene, CDR1 is MNHEY and CDR2 is SVGEGT. The V end was cut by 3 bases, the J end by 4 bases, with 13 bases between.

V is TRBV6-6 and J is TRBJ1-5; 8 bases are a match to TRBD1. CDR1 and CDR2 from the germline V gene are MNHNY and SVGAGI (reference sequence). Trimming removed 2 bases from V and 5 bases from J; junction bases left unmatched: 8. The CDR3 totals 16 residues. In DNA, the CDR3 is TGTGCCAGCAGTTACCGGACAGGGTGGGAGGATCAGCCCCAGCATTTT. Translation: CASSYRTGWEDQPQHF.

The chain has TRBV2 and TRBJ2-4; D unclear. Germline loops: CDR1 SNHLY, CDR2 FYNNEI. This CDR3 is 11 amino acids long. Trimming left V 8 bases short and J 0 bases short, with 2 bases between. The CDR3 reads CASLAKNIQYF. In nucleotides, the CDR3 is TGTGCCAGCCTAGCCAAAAACATTCAGTACTTC. Full variable domain (missing parts from reference TRBV2 and TRBJ2-4): EPEVTQTPSHQVTQMGQEVILRCVPISNHLYFYWYRQILGQKVEFLVSFYNNEISEKSEIFDDQFSVERPDGSNFTLKIRSTKLEDSAMYFCASLAKNIQYFGAGTRLSVL.